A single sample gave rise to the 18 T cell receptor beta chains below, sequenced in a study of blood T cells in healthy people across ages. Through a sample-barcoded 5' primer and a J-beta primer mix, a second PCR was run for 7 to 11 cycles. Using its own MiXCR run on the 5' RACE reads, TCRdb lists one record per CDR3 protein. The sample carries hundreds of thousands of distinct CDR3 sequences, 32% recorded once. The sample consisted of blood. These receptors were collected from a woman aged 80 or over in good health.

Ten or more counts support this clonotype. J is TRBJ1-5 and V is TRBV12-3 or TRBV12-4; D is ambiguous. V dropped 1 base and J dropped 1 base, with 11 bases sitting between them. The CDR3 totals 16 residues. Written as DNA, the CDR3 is TGTGCCAGCAGTTTAGTAGGTGGTAAGAGCAATCAGCCCCAGCATTTT. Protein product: CASSLVGGKSNQPQHF.

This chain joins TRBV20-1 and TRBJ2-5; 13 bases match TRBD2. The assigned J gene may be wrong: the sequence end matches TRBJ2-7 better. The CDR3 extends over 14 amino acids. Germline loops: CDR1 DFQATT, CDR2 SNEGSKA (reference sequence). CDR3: CSARTSGSKSEQYF. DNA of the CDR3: TGCAGTGCCCGGACTAGCGGGAGTAAGAGCGAGCAGTACTTC.

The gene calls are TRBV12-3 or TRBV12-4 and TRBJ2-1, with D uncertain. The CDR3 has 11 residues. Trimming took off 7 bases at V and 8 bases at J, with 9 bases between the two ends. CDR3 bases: TGTGCCAGCACCTTCGGACATGAGCAGTTCTTC. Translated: CASTFGHEQFF.

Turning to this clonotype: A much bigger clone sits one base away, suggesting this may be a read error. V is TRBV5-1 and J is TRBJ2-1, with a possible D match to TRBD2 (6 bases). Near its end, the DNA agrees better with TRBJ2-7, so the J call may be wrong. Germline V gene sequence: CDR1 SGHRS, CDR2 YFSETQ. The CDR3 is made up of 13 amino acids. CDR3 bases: TGCGCCAGCAGCCGGAGGGCGGCGTACGGGCAGTACTTC. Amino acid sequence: CASSRRAAYGQYF.

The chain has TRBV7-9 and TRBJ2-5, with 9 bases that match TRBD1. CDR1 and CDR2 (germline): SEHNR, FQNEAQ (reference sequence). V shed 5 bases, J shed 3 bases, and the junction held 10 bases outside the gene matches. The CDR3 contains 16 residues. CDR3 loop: CASSPLRRDREETQYF. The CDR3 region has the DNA TGTGCCAGCAGCCCCCTCCGCCGGGACAGGGAAGAGACCCAGTACTTC.

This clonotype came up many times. CDR3 DNA sequence: TGTGCCATCAGTGAGAGTAGTAGGAACACTTACGAGCAGTACTTC. Translation: CAISESSRNTYEQYF. The J gene is TRBJ2-7, the V gene TRBV10-3; no reliable D call. The V and J ends lost 2 bases and 4 bases respectively, with 15 bases between them. This CDR3 has 15 residues. The germline gives CDR1 ENHRY, CDR2 SYGVKD.

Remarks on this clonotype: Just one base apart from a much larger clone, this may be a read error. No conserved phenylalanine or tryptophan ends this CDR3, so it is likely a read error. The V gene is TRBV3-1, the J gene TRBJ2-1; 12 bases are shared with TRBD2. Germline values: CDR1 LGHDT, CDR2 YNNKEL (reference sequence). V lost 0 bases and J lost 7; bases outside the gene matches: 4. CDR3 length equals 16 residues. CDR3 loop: CASSQDLAGGRNEQFL. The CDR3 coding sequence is TGTGCCAGCAGCCAAGATCTAGCGGGGGGGCGAAATGAGCAGTTCTTG.

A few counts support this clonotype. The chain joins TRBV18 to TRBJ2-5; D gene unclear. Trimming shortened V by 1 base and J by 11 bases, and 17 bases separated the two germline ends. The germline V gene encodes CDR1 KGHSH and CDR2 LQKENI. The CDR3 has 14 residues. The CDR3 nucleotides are TGTGCCAGCTCACCACTCCAGGAGTCCAATGAGCAGTACTTC. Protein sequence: CASSPLQESNEQYF.

The CDR3 sequence: CASSYEGTGASKTQYF. CDR3 DNA sequence: TGTGCCAGCAGTTACGAAGGGACAGGGGCTAGTAAGACCCAGTACTTC. The V and J genes are TRBV6-5 and TRBJ2-5, with TRBD1 matching over 10 bases. This CDR3 region has 16 residues. Per germline, CDR1 MNHEY and CDR2 SVGAGI. Trimming cost V 2 bases and J 6 bases; bases outside gene matches: 9.

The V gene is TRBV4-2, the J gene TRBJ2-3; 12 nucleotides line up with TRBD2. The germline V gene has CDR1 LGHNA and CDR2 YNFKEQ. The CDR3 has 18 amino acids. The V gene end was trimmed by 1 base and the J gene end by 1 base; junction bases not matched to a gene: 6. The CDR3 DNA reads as TGTGCCAGCAGCCAAGTCACTAGCGGGGGGTCTGGCACAGATACGCAGTATTTT. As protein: CASSQVTSGGSGTDTQYF.

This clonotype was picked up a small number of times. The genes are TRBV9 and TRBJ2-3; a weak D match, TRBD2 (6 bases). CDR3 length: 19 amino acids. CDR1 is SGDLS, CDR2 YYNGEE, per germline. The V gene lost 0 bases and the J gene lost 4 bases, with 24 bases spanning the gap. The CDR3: CASSVAPDTPGGWADTQYF. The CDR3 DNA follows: TGTGCCAGCAGCGTAGCTCCGGACACACCTGGGGGGTGGGCAGATACGCAGTATTTT.

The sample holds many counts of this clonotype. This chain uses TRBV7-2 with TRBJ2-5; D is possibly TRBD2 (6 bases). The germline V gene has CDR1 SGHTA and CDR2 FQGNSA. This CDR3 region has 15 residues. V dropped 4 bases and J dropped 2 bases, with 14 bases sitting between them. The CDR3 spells CASSSRRGPQETQYF. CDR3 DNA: TGTGCCAGCAGCTCTAGGAGGGGCCCTCAAGAGACCCAGTACTTC.

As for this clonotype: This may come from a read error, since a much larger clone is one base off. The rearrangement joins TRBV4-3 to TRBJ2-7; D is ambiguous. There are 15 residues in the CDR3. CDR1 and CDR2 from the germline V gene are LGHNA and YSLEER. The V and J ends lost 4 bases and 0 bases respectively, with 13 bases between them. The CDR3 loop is CASSPSPQCSYEQYF. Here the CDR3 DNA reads TGCGCCAGCAGCCCGTCCCCACAGTGCTCCTACGAGCAGTACTTC.

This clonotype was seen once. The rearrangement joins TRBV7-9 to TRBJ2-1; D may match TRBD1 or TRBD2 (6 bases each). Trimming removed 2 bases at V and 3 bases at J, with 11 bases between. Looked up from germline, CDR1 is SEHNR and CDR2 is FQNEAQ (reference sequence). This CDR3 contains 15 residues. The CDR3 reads CASSLMGGNYNEQFF. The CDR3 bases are TGTGCCAGCAGCTTAATGGGGGGCAACTACAATGAGCAGTTCTTC.

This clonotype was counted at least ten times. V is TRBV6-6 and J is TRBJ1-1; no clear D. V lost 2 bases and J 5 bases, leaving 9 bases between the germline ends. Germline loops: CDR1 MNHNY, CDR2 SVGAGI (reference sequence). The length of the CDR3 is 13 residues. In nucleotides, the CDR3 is TGTGCCAGCAGTTACGAGGTACGGACTGAAGCTTTCTTT. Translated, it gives CASSYEVRTEAFF.

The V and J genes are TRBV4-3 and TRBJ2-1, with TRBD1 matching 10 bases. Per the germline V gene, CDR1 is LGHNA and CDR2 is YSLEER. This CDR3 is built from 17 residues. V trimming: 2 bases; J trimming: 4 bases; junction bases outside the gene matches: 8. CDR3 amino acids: CASSQNPGTGEYNEQFF. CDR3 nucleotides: TGCGCCAGCAGCCAAAACCCGGGGACAGGGGAGTACAATGAGCAGTTCTTC.

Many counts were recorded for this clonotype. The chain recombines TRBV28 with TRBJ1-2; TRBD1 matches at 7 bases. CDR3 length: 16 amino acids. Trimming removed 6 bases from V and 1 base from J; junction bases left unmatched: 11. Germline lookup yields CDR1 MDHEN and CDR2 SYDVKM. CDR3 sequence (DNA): TGTGCCAGCAGAGATTTTCGGGACAGCATTAACTATGGCTACACCTTC. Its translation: CASRDFRDSINYGYTF.

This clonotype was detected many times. Here the CDR3 DNA reads TGTGCCAGCAGCTCCGGGCCTGATGGGGGCTACACCTTC. Protein: CASSSGPDGGYTF. This chain connects TRBV7-2 to TRBJ1-2; D gene uncertain. The V gene lost 4 bases and the J gene lost 8 bases, with 14 bases spanning the gap. The CDR3 covers 13 residues. Germline V gene sequence: CDR1 SGHTA, CDR2 FQGNSA.